This entry features one T cell receptor beta chain sequence. TCRdb reassembled clones from the PCR reads with MiXCR. In the table there are about 69,000 clones, 14% of which are singletons. Thyroid surgery had not been preceded by any treatment in any patient. V lost 2 bases and J 5 bases, leaving 10 bases between the germline ends. In germline, CDR1 is SGDLS, CDR2 YYNGEE. The CDR3 loop spans 14 amino acids. This specimen comes from a study of metastatic and nonmetastatic thyroid tumors. About the study: Repertoires were compared across blood and tumor or nodule tissue from malignant and benign thyroid patients.

The receptor's source is a male donor with papillary thyroid cancer or a benign thyroid nodule (not recorded which). Some clones in this sample may be carry-over from other donors' samples. The chain uses TRBV9 and TRBJ2-2; the D is unclear. Sequences were obtained from blood. This CDR3 reads CASSVQFATGELFF. The CDR3 DNA is TGTGCCAGCAGCGTCCAGTTTGCGACCGGGGAGCTGTTTTTT.